The TCR beta chain under discussion was sequenced for a study of primary melanoma T cells and metastatic recurrence (dated by TCRdb to 2018 to 2021). At the level of the whole study: The cohort consisted of around 180 primary melanomas of stage T2 to T4, each more than 1 mm thick. Whether patient outcome could be predicted by T-cell fraction and T-cell repertoire clonality in primary melanoma tumors was the question this study put to the test. Histopathological grading of tumor-infiltrating lymphocytes was compared with the T-cell fraction derived from sequencing. The T-cell fraction measured by TCR beta sequencing was weighed against progression-free survival, the clinical outcome chosen for the comparison.

What the work shows at the level of the full study, not this receptor alone: Tumor T-cell fraction was reported to predict progression-free survival independently of thickness, ulceration, mitotic rate and age. Regardless of nodal disease, mitotic rate or ulceration status, a T-cell fraction above 20% appeared to be protective. Compared with adding any other histopathological variable to tumor thickness, adding T-cell fraction reportedly produced a bigger improvement in progression-free survival prediction. An effective T-cell-mediated antitumor response in primary melanoma was presented by the authors only as a suggestion rather than as a demonstrated mechanism.

V loses 3 bases at its end and J loses 3 bases; junction bases beyond the gene matches: 5. From its cysteine to its phenylalanine, the CDR3 spans 14 amino acids. The kept DNA is CDR3 alone, 42 bases in frame from the first base. Taken from the germline V gene, the CDR1 and CDR2 loops are SGHNT and YENEEA. The library was built by means of the immunoSEQ multiplex PCR assay. Primary melanoma tumor tissue was subjected to high-throughput sequencing of the T-cell receptor beta chain. For the original study's pipeline: TCRB CDR3 sharing between samples and the distribution of insertions and deletions were included in the repertoire analyses. The predictive value of the T-cell fraction was ranked against histopathological variables by a gradient-boosted model. In its TCRdb copy, this immuneACCESS table keeps in-frame sequences only and misses some clones. Where compared with another copy, unresolved V genes explain less than half of these, and the others have no known cause. The V and J calls and clone size were taken over from that table, and D and trimming were inferred from the DNA. Within this sample are around 200 clones, with roughly 86% of them counted one time only. Around 32% of the sample lies in the top ten.

A word on this clone: It lacks a known antigen. Qualities for individual bases were not recorded, and no much larger clone is one base off.

Patients had primary melanoma that had been surgically resected and was considered potentially curable but at risk of metastatic recurrence. Sequenced material: melanoma tumor tissue. The receptor was isolated from a human donor with melanoma. The chain is encoded by TRBV11-3 joined to TRBJ2-7; 7 junctional bases match TRBD1. The CDR3 protein sequence reads: CASSFGAGGYEQYF. Read as DNA, the sequence is TGTGCCAGCAGCTTTGGAGCAGGGGGCTACGAGCAGTACTTC. Here the CDR3 is joined to the reference TRBV11-3 and TRBJ2-7 genes, and the full variable domain is: EAGVVQSPRYKIIEKKQPVAFWCNPISGHNTLYWYLQNLGQGPELLIRYENEEAVDDSQLPKDRFSAERLKGVDSTLKIQPAELGDSAVYLCASSFGAGGYEQYFGPGTRLTVT.